This T cell receptor (beta chain) is drawn from a study of T cell responses to AZD1222 COVID-19 vaccine. Study-wide results and limits: Just a handful of AZD1222 recipients were seropositive at baseline. A rise in Spike-specific TCR breadth and depth followed two AZD1222 doses.

Doses given second, at about 4 or about 12 weeks, were pooled. This table comes from immunoSEQ multiplex PCR, and its TCRdb copy is limited to in-frame clones, with some not included. The sample includes tens of thousands of clones, 75% to 90% seen only once; the top ten take around 1.5%. Concerning this clone: Its antigen is unidentified.

The germline CDR1 and CDR2 sequences are KGHDR and SFDVKD. CDR3 length equals 11 residues. Trimming removed 6 bases from V and 4 bases from J, with 5 bases in between. V and J are TRBV24-1 and TRBJ1-2; D gene unclear. This TCR was sampled from an adult who received the AZD1222 COVID-19 vaccine. This specimen was peripheral blood, taken 28 days after the second AZD1222 dose. CDR3 sequence: CATSSSYGYTF. CDR3 sequence (DNA): TGTGCCACCAGTAGCAGCTATGGCTACACCTTC.